This record concerns one T cell receptor (beta chain) sequence. As yet, its antigen is unknown. Profiled with immunoSEQ multiplex PCR; TCRdb holds only in-frame clones, not every one. The top ten hold 22% of the sample, which has nearly 110,000 clones, around 91% seen once. These data come from a study of T cell responses to AZD1222 COVID-19 vaccine. Findings and caveats of the study: Vaccine-associated CD4 TCRs spanned spike, dominant at 160-218 and 743-854. Seropositive at baseline were only a handful of AZD1222 recipients.

CDR3 size: 16 residues. V gave up 10 bases and J gave up 6 bases, with 22 bases separating them. Looked up from germline, CDR1 is SNHLY and CDR2 is FYNNEI. This specimen consisted of peripheral blood, obtained on day 0 of AZD1222 vaccination. This TCR was recovered from an adult in good health. This chain uses TRBV2 with TRBJ1-6, with a weak D call TRBD1 (5 bases). This chain's CDR3 is CATQVMGGLGNSPLHF. The CDR3 coding sequence is TGTGCCACGCAAGTGATGGGGGGTCTGGGTAATTCACCCCTCCACTTT.